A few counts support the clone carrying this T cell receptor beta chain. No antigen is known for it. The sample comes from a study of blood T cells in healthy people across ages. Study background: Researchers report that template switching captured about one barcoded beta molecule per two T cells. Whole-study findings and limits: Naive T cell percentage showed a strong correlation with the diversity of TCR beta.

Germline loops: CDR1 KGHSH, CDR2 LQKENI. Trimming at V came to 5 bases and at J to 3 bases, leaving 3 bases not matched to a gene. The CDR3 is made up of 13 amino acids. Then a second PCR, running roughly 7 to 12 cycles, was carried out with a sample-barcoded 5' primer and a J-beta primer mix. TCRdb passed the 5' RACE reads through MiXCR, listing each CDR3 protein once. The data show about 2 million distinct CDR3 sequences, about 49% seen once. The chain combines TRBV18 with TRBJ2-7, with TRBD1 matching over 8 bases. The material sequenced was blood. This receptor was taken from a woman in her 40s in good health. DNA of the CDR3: TGTGCCAGCTCAAGGGGACAGGACTACGAGCAGTACTTC. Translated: CASSRGQDYEQYF.